This TCR beta chain was sequenced in a study of T cell clonotyping in hematopoietic cell transplantation. Concerning this clone itself: Its antigen is as yet unknown.

Germline V gene sequence: CDR1 SGHTS, CDR2 YDEGEE. The CDR3 sequence is 15 residues long. Trimming stripped 4 bases from V and 0 bases from J, with 11 bases between. Measured with immunoSEQ multiplex PCR; TCRdb has only the in-frame clones, and not every one. The table lists approximately 10,000 clones, 35% to 50% of them singletons. Whole-study findings and limits: Higher Inverse Simpson Index values in graft donor and pretransplant recipient predicted broader posttransplant TCR diversity. No sorting was done, leaving CD4 and CD8 contributions mixed. Pathologically expanded recipient clonotypes increased progressively from day 30 to day 180 as diversity fell.

Recipient blood drawn about 28 days pretransplant and days 30, 100, 180 after. The sample consisted of PBMCs, taken 30 days after allogeneic stem cell transplant. The chain uses TRBV5-8 and TRBJ1-5; no definite D call. The clonotype was recovered from a male patient between 45 and 59 years old who had an allogeneic stem cell transplant from an unrelated donor, so the T cells may come from the graft donor. Some clones in this sample may be carry-over from other donors' samples. The CDR3 DNA reads TGTGCCAGCAGCATCCAAGGATATAGCAATCAGCCCCAGCATTTT. Translating it yields CASSIQGYSNQPQHF. Combining the CDR3 with reference TRBV5-8 and TRBJ1-5 gives the whole variable domain EAGVTQSPTHLIKTRGQQATLRCSPISGHTSVYWYQQALGLGLQFLLWYDEGEERNRGNFPPRFSGRQFPNYSSELNVNALELEDSALYLCASSIQGYSNQPQHFGDGTRLSIL.